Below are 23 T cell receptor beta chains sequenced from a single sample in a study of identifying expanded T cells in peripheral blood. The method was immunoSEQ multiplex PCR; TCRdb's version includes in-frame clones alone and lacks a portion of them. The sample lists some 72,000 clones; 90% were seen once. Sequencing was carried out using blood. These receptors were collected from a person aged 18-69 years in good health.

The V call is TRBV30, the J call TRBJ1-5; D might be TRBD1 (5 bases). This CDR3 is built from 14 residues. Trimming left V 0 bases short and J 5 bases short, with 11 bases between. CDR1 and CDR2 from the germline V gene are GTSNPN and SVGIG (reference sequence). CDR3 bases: TGTGCCTGGAGTGTACACTCGGGGGATCAGCCCCAGCATTTT. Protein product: CAWSVHSGDQPQHF. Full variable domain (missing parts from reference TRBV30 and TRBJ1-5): SQTIHQWPATLVQPVGSPLSLECTVEGTSNPNLYWYRQAAGRGLQLLFYSVGIGQISSEVPQNLSASRPQDRQFILSSKKLLLSDSGFYLCAWSVHSGDQPQHFGDGTRLSIL.

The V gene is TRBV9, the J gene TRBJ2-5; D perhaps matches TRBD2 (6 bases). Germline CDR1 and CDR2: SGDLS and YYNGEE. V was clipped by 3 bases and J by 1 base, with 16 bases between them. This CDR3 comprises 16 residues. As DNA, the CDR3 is TGTGCCAGCAGCGCCACCACGGCGGGGCCCCAAGAGACCCAGTACTTC. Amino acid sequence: CASSATTAGPQETQYF.

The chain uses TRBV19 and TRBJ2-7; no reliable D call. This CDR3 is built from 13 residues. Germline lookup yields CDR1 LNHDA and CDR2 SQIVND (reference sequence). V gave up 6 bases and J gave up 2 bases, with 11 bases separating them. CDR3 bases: TGTGCCAGTAGCCCGACACGAGCCTACGAGCAGTACTTC. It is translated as CASSPTRAYEQYF.

CDR3 loop: CASSPTGYGYTF. CDR3 in DNA: TGTGCCAGCAGCCCGACAGGGTATGGCTACACCTTC. The rearrangement uses TRBV6-5 and TRBJ1-2, with TRBD1 matching 7 bases. Germline CDR1 is MNHEY and CDR2 is SVGAGI. The CDR3 covers 12 residues. The trim removed 6 bases at V and 5 bases at J, leaving 3 bases unmatched.

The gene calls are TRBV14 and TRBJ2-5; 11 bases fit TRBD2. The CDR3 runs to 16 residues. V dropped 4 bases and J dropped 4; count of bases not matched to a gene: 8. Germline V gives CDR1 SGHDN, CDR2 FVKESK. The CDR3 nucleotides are TGTGCCAGCAGCCGGGGGCTAGCGGGAGGTGGAGAGACCCAGTACTTC. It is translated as CASSRGLAGGGETQYF.

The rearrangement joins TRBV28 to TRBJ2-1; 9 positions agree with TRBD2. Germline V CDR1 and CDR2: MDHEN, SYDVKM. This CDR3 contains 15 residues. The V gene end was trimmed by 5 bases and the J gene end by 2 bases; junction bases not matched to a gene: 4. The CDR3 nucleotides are TGTGCCAGCAGTGTGCCTAGCGGGGCCTACAATGAGCAGTTCTTC. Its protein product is CASSVPSGAYNEQFF.

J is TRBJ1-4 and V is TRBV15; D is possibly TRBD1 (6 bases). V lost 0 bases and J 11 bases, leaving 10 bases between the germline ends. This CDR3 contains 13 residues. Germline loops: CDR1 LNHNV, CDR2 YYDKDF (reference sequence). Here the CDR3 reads CATSREPGVKLFF. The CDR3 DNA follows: TGTGCCACCAGCAGAGAACCAGGGGTGAAACTGTTTTTT.

DNA of the CDR3: TGTGCCAGCAGTTTACGGAACAGGGGCGAGGTCTACGAGCAGTACTTC. This sequence encodes CASSLRNRGEVYEQYF. The rearrangement uses TRBV27 and TRBJ2-7; 7 positions match TRBD1. The CDR3 contains 16 residues. V lost 2 bases, J lost 3 bases, and 10 bases stayed unmatched. CDR1 is MNHEY, CDR2 SMNVEV, per germline (reference sequence).

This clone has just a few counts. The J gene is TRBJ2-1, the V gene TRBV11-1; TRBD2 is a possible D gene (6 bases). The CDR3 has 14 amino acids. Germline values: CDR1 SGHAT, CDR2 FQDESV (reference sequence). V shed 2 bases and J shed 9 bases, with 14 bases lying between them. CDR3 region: CASSLQRWGGEQFF. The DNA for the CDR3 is TGTGCCAGCAGCTTACAGCGGTGGGGAGGTGAGCAGTTCTTC.

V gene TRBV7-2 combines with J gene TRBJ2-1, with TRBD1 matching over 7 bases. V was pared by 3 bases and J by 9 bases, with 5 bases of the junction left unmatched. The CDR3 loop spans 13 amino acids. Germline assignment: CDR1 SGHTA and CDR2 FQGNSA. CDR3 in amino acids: CASSFTGDREQFF. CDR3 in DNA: TGTGCCAGCAGCTTTACAGGGGACCGTGAGCAGTTCTTC.

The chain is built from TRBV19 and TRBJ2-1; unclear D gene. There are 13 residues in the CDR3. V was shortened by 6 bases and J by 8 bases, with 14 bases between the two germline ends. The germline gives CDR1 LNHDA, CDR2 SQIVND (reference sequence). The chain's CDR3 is CASRSIPHHEQFF. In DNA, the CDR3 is TGTGCCAGTAGGAGTATCCCTCATCATGAGCAGTTCTTC. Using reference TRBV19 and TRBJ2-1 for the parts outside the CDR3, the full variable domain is DGGITQSPKYLFRKEGQNVTLSCEQNLNHDAMYWYRQDPGQGLRLIYYSQIVNDFQKGDIAEGYSVSREKKESFPLTVTSAQKNPTAFYLCASRSIPHHEQFFGPGTRLTVL.

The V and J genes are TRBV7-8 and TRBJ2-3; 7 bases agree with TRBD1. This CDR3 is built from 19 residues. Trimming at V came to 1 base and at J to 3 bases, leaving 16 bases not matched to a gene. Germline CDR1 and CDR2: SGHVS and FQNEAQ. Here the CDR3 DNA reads TGTGCCAGCAGCTTAGAACAATACCTGATCGGGACAGAAACAGATACGCAGTATTTT. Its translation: CASSLEQYLIGTETDTQYF.

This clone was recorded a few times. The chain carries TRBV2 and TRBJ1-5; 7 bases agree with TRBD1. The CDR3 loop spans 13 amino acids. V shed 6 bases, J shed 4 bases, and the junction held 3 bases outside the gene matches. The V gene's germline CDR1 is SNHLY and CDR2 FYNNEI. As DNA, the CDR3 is TGTGCCAGCAGGGGACAGCCAAATCAGCCCCAGCATTTT. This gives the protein CASRGQPNQPQHF.

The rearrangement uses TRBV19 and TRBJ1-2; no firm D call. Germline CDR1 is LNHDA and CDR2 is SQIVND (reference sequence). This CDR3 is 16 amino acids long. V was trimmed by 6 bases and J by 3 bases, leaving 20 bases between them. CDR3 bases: TGTGCCAGTAGGGAACCTGGGAGCCGGGTTCACTATGGCTACACCTTC. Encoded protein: CASREPGSRVHYGYTF.

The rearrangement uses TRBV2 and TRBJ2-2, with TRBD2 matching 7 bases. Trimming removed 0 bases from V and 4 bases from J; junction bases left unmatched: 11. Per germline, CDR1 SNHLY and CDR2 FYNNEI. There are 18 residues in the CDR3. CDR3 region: CASSEAQKKRGGTGELFF. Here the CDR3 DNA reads TGTGCCAGCAGTGAAGCCCAAAAGAAGCGGGGTGGCACCGGGGAGCTGTTTTTT.

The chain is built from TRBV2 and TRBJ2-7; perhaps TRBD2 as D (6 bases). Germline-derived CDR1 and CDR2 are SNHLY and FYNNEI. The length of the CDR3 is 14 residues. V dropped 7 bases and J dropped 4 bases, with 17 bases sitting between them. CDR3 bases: TGTGCCAGCACAGAGGGAGGTGGGGAATACGAGCAGTACTTC. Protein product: CASTEGGGEYEQYF.

The CDR3 coding sequence is TGTGCCAGCAGCTTAAATGGCGGGGCAGGCACTGAAGCTTTCTTT. Translation gives CASSLNGGAGTEAFF. The J gene is TRBJ1-1, the V gene TRBV7-2; tentatively, D is TRBD1 (5 bases). Between the trimmed V and J ends, which lost 2 bases and 4 bases, there was a span of 14 bases. CDR3 length equals 15 residues. Germline V lookup: CDR1 SGHTA, CDR2 FQGNSA.

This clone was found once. The CDR3 DNA reads TGCGCCAGCAGCCAAGATGGGCTAGGCCAAGAGACCCAGTACTTC. Protein: CASSQDGLGQETQYF. The V and J genes are TRBV4-3 and TRBJ2-5; no clear D gene. CDR3 length: 15 amino acids. CDR1 and CDR2 from the germline V gene are LGHNA and YSLEER. V lost 0 bases to trimming and J lost 1 base, with 9 bases between them.

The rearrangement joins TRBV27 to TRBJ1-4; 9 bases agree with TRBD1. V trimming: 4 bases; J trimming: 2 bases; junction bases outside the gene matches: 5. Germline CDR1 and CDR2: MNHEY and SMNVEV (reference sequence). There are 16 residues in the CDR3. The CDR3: CASSSLGTGTNEKLFF. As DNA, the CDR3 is TGTGCCAGCAGTTCCCTCGGGACAGGGACTAATGAAAAACTGTTTTTT.

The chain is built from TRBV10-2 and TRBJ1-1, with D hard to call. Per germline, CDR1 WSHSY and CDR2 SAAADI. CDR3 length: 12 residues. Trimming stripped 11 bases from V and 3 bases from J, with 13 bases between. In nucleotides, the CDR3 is TGCGCCTCCAATCCCGGCGACACTGAAGCTTTCTTT. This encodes CASNPGDTEAFF.

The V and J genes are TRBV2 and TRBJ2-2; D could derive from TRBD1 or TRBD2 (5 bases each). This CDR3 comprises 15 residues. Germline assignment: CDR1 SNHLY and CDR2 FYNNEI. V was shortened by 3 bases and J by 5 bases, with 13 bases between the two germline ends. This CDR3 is CASSDMGPGTGELFF. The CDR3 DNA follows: TGTGCCAGCAGTGATATGGGGCCGGGAACCGGGGAGCTGTTTTTT.

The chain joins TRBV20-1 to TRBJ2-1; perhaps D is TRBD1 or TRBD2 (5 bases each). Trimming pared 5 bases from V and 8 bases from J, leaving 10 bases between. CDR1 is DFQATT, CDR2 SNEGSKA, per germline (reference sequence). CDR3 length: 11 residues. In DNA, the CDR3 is TGCAGTGCTGAGGGGCCGTATGAGCAGTTCTTC. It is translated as CSAEGPYEQFF.

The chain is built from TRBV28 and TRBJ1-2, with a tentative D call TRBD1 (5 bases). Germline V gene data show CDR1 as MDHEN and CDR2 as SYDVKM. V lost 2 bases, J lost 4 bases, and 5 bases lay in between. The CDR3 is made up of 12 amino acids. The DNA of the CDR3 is TGTGCCAGCAGTTTAGGGGCCTATGGCTACACCTTC. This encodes CASSLGAYGYTF.